One and the same sample provided the 27 T cell receptor beta chains below, sequenced in a study of T cell changes during pregnancy in multiple sclerosis (dated by TCRdb to about 2019). The library was made by the immunoSEQ multiplex PCR assay. Not all clones reach the TCRdb copy of this immuneACCESS table, which keeps in-frame sequences only. Checked studies attribute under half of the gap to unresolved V genes and leave the rest unexplained. In all, the sample holds 72,000 or so clones, and roughly 93% of those were seen once. The ten largest clones represent roughly 2.5% of the sample. The source was peripheral blood, collected in the second trimester of pregnancy. Receptors were obtained from a female donor with multiple sclerosis, enrolled in a pregnancy study.

The V gene is TRBV21-1, the J gene TRBJ1-1; the table gives TRBD1 as D, unverified against the DNA. TRBV21-1 is a recognized pseudogene. This CDR3 spans 15 amino acids. CDR3 sequence (DNA): TGTGCCAGCAGCCCCAAGGCCAGGGCGAACACTGAAGCTTTCTTT. Protein sequence: CASSPKARANTEAFF.

In the case of this clone: The junction does not match germline at one end; this may be a read error. The V and J genes are TRBV7-7 and TRBJ2-3; possibly TRBD2 for D (5 bases). CDR1 and CDR2 (germline): SSHAT, FNYEAQ (reference sequence). The CDR3 has 15 amino acids. The CDR3 spells CASSSTTSTGDTQYF. In nucleotides, the CDR3 is TGTGCTAGCAGCTCAACCACATCAACGGGGGATACGCAGTATTTT.

The rearrangement joins TRBV29-1 to TRBJ2-5; TRBD1 agrees at 10 bases. The CDR3 loop spans 13 amino acids. Losses at the gene ends were 3 bases for V and 5 bases for J; bases not matched to a gene: 3. Per germline, CDR1 SQVTM and CDR2 ANQGSEA. The DNA for the CDR3 is TGCAGCGTTGAGGACAGGGGGGTCGAGACCCAGTACTTC. Translated: CSVEDRGVETQYF.

The genes are TRBV6-6 and TRBJ1-4; possibly TRBD1 for D (6 bases). The CDR3 runs 14 residues. The V and J ends lost 6 bases and 4 bases respectively, with 12 bases between them. Germline V gene data show CDR1 as MNHNY and CDR2 as SVGAGI (reference sequence). The CDR3 DNA is TGTGCCAGCAGGGCCGGGACAAGTAATGAAAAACTGTTTTTT. Residues: CASRAGTSNEKLFF.

This chain uses TRBV27 with TRBJ2-2; 12 bases line up with TRBD2. Losses at the gene ends were 6 bases for V and 5 bases for J; bases not matched to a gene: 7. Germline-derived CDR1 and CDR2 are MNHEY and SMNVEV (reference sequence). CDR3 length equals 16 residues. CDR3 bases: TGTGCCAGCAGCCCGAGGACTAGCGGGGTTACCGGGGAGCTGTTTTTT. Its protein product is CASSPRTSGVTGELFF.

The chain carries TRBV25-1 and TRBJ2-3, with 7 positions matching TRBD1. V lost 1 base and J lost 2; bases outside the gene matches: 9. The CDR3 loop spans 17 amino acids. Germline assignment: CDR1 MGHDK and CDR2 SYGVNS. CDR3 nucleotides: TGTGCCAGCAGTGAATGGGGACAGCCAAGGACCACAGATACGCAGTATTTT. This sequence encodes CASSEWGQPRTTDTQYF. The full variable domain, completed using reference TRBV25-1 and TRBJ2-3, is EADIYQTPRYLVIGTGKKITLECSQTMGHDKMYWYQQDPGMELHLIHYSYGVNSTEKGDLSSESTVSRIRTEHFPLTLESARPSHTSQYLCASSEWGQPRTTDTQYFGPGTRLTVL.

The chain has TRBV7-9 and TRBJ1-2, with D possibly matching TRBD1 (6 bases). This CDR3 is 13 amino acids long. Germline CDR1 is SEHNR and CDR2 is FQNEAQ (reference sequence). The V end was cut by 5 bases, the J end by 8 bases, with 15 bases between. The CDR3 is CASSQDSLGGYTF. The CDR3 DNA sequence: TGTGCCAGCAGCCAGGACAGTCTCGGCGGCTACACCTTC.

J is TRBJ1-2 and V is TRBV30; no definite D call. Per germline, CDR1 GTSNPN and CDR2 SVGIG (reference sequence). The V end was cut by 0 bases, the J end by 8 bases, with 7 bases between. The CDR3 is 11 amino acids. The CDR3 DNA reads TGTGCCTGGAGTGTTTCTCTGGGCTACACCTTC. Its translation: CAWSVSLGYTF. The variable domain in full, completed from reference TRBV30 and TRBJ1-2, reads SQTIHQWPATLVQPVGSPLSLECTVEGTSNPNLYWYRQAAGRGLQLLFYSVGIGQISSEVPQNLSASRPQDRQFILSSKKLLLSDSGFYLCAWSVSLGYTFGSGTRLTVV.

The chain recombines TRBV11-2 with TRBJ1-6; 9 bases match TRBD1. V gave up 5 bases and J gave up 10 bases; unmatched junction bases: 12. There are 16 residues in the CDR3. Germline CDR1 is SGHAT and CDR2 is FQNNGV. CDR3 amino acids: CASSPGQGGIWSPLHF. In DNA, the CDR3 is TGTGCCAGCAGCCCGGGACAGGGTGGGATCTGGTCACCCCTCCACTTT.

This clone appeared once. V usage is TRBV23-1 and J usage is TRBJ2-5; 9 positions agree with TRBD2. TRBV23-1 is reported as an ORF; its role is uncertain. CDR3 length: 18 residues. V was clipped by 0 bases and J by 3 bases; unmatched bases: 11. The CDR3 DNA follows: TGCGCCAGCAGTCAATCAGAGGGGCTAGCGGGGACAAAAGAGACCCAGTACTTC. As protein: CASSQSEGLAGTKETQYF.

The chain combines TRBV5-1 with TRBJ1-1; D ambiguous. The CDR3 runs 15 residues. Germline CDR1 reads SGHRS; CDR2 reads YFSETQ. V gave up 1 base and J gave up 7 bases, with 17 bases separating them. CDR3 protein: CASSLSLVRSGEAFF. CDR3 DNA sequence: TGCGCCAGCAGCTTGTCTTTGGTGAGGTCGGGTGAAGCTTTCTTT.

The V gene is TRBV30, the J gene TRBJ2-4; TRBD2 matches at 7 bases. Germline V CDR1 and CDR2: GTSNPN, SVGIG (reference sequence). V gave up 4 bases and J gave up 6 bases; unmatched junction bases: 9. CDR3 size: 14 residues. The DNA of the CDR3 is TGTGCCTGGAATGTGGGAGGGCGGGGAAACATTCAGTACTTC. Translated, it gives CAWNVGGRGNIQYF.

CDR3 DNA sequence: TGTGCCAGTAGTGTGGGACAGGGGTCCTACGAGCAGTACTTC. This translates into CASSVGQGSYEQYF. This chain uses TRBV19 with TRBJ2-7; 10 bases agree with TRBD1. This CDR3 has 14 residues. The germline V gene encodes CDR1 LNHDA and CDR2 SQIVND (reference sequence). Trimming at V came to 5 bases and at J to 1 base, leaving 2 bases not matched to a gene.

The CDR3 DNA follows: TGCGCCAGCAGTGAGTCGGGCCTAGCGGGGGTTTCCTACGAGCAGTACTTC. This sequence encodes CASSESGLAGVSYEQYF. The V and J genes are TRBV10-2 and TRBJ2-7, with TRBD2 matching over 10 bases. Looked up from germline, CDR1 is WSHSY and CDR2 is SAAADI. The trim removed 0 bases at V and 1 base at J, leaving 6 bases unmatched. CDR3 length: 17 amino acids.

V and J are TRBV6-4 and TRBJ1-2, with TRBD1 identical over 7 bases. Germline lookup yields CDR1 MRHNA and CDR2 SNTAGT. This CDR3 comprises 15 residues. Unmatched junction bases numbered 12, after V lost 3 bases and J lost 8 bases. The chain's CDR3 is CASSDTGQALGGYTF. In DNA, the CDR3 is TGTGCCAGCAGTGATACCGGACAGGCCCTAGGGGGCTACACCTTC.

This chain links TRBV7-9 with TRBJ2-7; 15 bases are a match to TRBD2. Germline V gene lookup returns CDR1 SEHNR and CDR2 FQNEAQ (reference sequence). J was trimmed by 7 bases and V by 9 bases; bases with no gene match: 4. This CDR3 is built from 13 residues. The CDR3 region is CASGLAGGDEQYF. CDR3 DNA sequence: TGTGCCAGTGGACTAGCGGGGGGGGATGAGCAGTACTTC.

The chain is built from TRBV13 and TRBJ2-7, with 9 bases fitting TRBD1. The CDR3 totals 16 residues. CDR1 is PRHDT and CDR2 is FYEKMQ in the germline V gene (reference sequence). The ends lost 4 bases at V and 1 base at J; junction bases unmatched: 8. CDR3 loop: CASSSRLGTGSYEQYF. CDR3 sequence (DNA): TGTGCCAGCAGCTCCCGGTTGGGGACAGGGTCCTACGAGCAGTACTTC.

Only one count was recorded for this clone. This chain connects TRBV6-1 to TRBJ1-6; TRBD1 is a possible D gene (5 bases). The V gene's germline CDR1 is MNHNS and CDR2 SASEGT. The CDR3 has 20 amino acids. The V gene lost 2 bases and the J gene lost 8 bases, with 28 bases spanning the gap. CDR3 in DNA: TGTGCCAGCAGTGAAAAGATCATCGACCGGAGGGTCAGGGCCGATTCACCCCTCCACTTT. This encodes CASSEKIIDRRVRADSPLHF.

The chain employs TRBV5-1 and TRBJ1-3; 9 bases line up with TRBD1. This CDR3 is 15 amino acids long. Trimming removed 7 bases from V and 5 bases from J; junction bases left unmatched: 10. Germline V gene lookup returns CDR1 SGHRS and CDR2 YFSETQ. DNA for the CDR3: TGCGCCAGCGCCTCCGGGACAGGGAAGAGAAACACCATATATTTT. Its protein product is CASASGTGKRNTIYF.

V usage is TRBV18 and J usage is TRBJ1-5; D is ambiguous. With 3 bases removed from V and 1 base from J, the gap between germline ends came to 7 bases. Germline CDR1 reads KGHSH; CDR2 reads LQKENI. This CDR3 has 14 residues. CDR3 sequence reads: CASSPLQSNQPQHF. The CDR3, as DNA: TGTGCCAGCTCACCCTTACAGAGCAATCAGCCCCAGCATTTT. Full variable domain (outside the CDR3, taken from reference TRBV18 and TRBJ1-5): NAGVMQNPRHLVRRRGQEARLRCSPMKGHSHVYWYRQLPEEGLKFMVYLQKENIIDESGMPKERFSAEFPKEGPSILRIQQVVRGDSAAYFCASSPLQSNQPQHFGDGTRLSIL.

The V and J genes are TRBV27 and TRBJ2-3; 7 nucleotides match TRBD1. The CDR3 runs to 15 residues. J was trimmed by 0 bases and V by 5 bases; bases with no gene match: 5. Germline CDR1 MNHEY, CDR2 SMNVEV (reference sequence). The CDR3 DNA follows: TGTGCCAGCAGTCGACAGGGAGCGAGCACAGATACGCAGTATTTT. Its translation is CASSRQGASTDTQYF.

The V gene is TRBV27, the J gene TRBJ1-1, with 9 nucleotides matching TRBD1. Germline CDR1 is MNHEY and CDR2 is SMNVEV (reference sequence). V lost 5 bases, J lost 12 bases, and 13 bases stayed unmatched. The CDR3 sequence is 14 residues long. CDR3 protein: CASSNYAHGTGSFF. CDR3 in DNA: TGTGCCAGCAGTAATTATGCCCACGGGACAGGGTCTTTCTTT.

The chain combines TRBV7-2 with TRBJ1-5; 9 nucleotides line up with TRBD1. With 2 bases clipped from V and 4 bases from J, the junction kept 3 bases outside the gene matches. The CDR3 runs 15 residues. The germline V gene encodes CDR1 SGHTA and CDR2 FQGNSA. The CDR3 protein is CASSLRGTGNQPQHF. The CDR3 DNA sequence: TGTGCCAGCAGCTTACGCGGGACAGGGAATCAGCCCCAGCATTTT.

The chain links TRBV14 to TRBJ2-7, with D possibly being TRBD1 (5 bases). The CDR3 covers 14 residues. Trimming left V 4 bases short and J 2 bases short, with 12 bases between. Germline CDR1 is SGHDN and CDR2 is FVKESK. DNA of the CDR3: TGTGCCAGCAGCCGAACAGGCTACACCTACGAGCAGTACTTC. Encoded protein: CASSRTGYTYEQYF.

The chain couples TRBV11-2 to TRBJ2-2; tentative D call: TRBD2 (7 bases). This CDR3 spans 15 amino acids. From germline, CDR1 is SGHAT and CDR2 FQNNGV. V lost 3 bases to trimming and J lost 4 bases, with 12 bases between them. The CDR3 DNA follows: TGTGCCAGCAGCTTGAAGGGAGGGGGCACCGGGGAGCTGTTTTTT. Translated: CASSLKGGGTGELFF.

This clone was counted once. Here the CDR3 reads CASSTDRGETQYF. CDR3 nucleotides: TGTGCCAGCAGCACGGACAGGGGAGAGACCCAGTACTTC. The gene calls are TRBV7-3 and TRBJ2-5; 9 bases agree with TRBD1. J was trimmed by 4 bases and V by 5 bases; bases with no gene match: 2. The CDR3 runs 13 residues. Germline assignment: CDR1 SGHTA and CDR2 FQGTGA.

This chain connects TRBV7-2 to TRBJ2-5; 10 nucleotides line up with TRBD2. The CDR3 covers 18 residues. The junction had 17 bases not matched to a gene; V was cut back by 5 bases and J by 5 bases. Germline-derived CDR1 and CDR2 are SGHTA and FQGNSA. CDR3 in DNA: TGTGCCAGCAGCCACCCGGGACTAGCGCCGGGGGGGGCGGAGACCCAGTACTTC. Its translation: CASSHPGLAPGGAETQYF.